Sequencing of this TCR beta chain was carried out in a study of blood T cell repertoires in COVID-19. The ends lost 5 bases at V and 6 bases at J; junction bases unmatched: 7. CDR3 length equals 14 residues. CDR1 and CDR2 from the germline V gene are SGHTA and FQGNSA. Using immunoSEQ multiplex PCR, the repertoire was profiled, and TCRdb retains in-frame clones only, with some absent. The table shows 200,000 or so clones, with 88% occurring only once. This clonotype was sampled from a woman aged 25 to 45 who had recovered from COVID-19. The V call is TRBV7-2, the J call TRBJ1-2; 9 bases line up with TRBD1. What was sequenced was PBMCs or T cells enriched from blood (not recorded which). The CDR3 spells CASSLGQGMNGYTF. DNA of the CDR3: TGTGCCAGCAGCCTGGGACAGGGAATGAATGGCTACACCTTC.